This T cell receptor (beta chain) is drawn from a study of T-cell memory formation after mild COVID-19. TCRdb processed the 5' RACE reads anew with MiXCR; each CDR3 protein has one entry. The sample has around 200,000 distinct CDR3 sequences, more than 9% seen once; the top ten hold approximately 2.8%. This clonotype was seen a handful of times. The CDR3 extends over 13 amino acids. V lost 4 bases to trimming and J lost 6 bases, with 13 bases between them. This sequence was found in a young man who had mild COVID-19 (a few samples of this study predate the infection). Cell type and time point are not known. Sequencing input: PBMCs or a T cell subset sorted from them (not recorded which). The chain joins TRBV12-3 or TRBV12-4 to TRBJ2-7, with D maybe TRBD2 (5 bases). CDR3 residues: CASSSSRAGEQYF. The CDR3 nucleotides are TGTGCCAGCAGTTCCTCGAGGGCGGGCGAGCAGTACTTC.